One sample yielded the 20 T cell receptor beta chains listed below, sequenced in a study of blood T cell repertoires in COVID-19. Assay used: immunoSEQ multiplex PCR; TCRdb lists only in-frame clones, some missing. The sample consists of about 170,000 clones, roughly four fifths of them appearing once. Sequencing was performed on peripheral blood. Receptor source: a woman at least 80 years old with COVID-19, enrolled during active disease.

The V and J genes are TRBV7-9 and TRBJ2-5; no firm D call. In germline, CDR1 is SEHNR, CDR2 FQNEAQ (reference sequence). V was cut by 5 bases and J by 5 bases, with 12 bases left in between. The CDR3 extends over 13 amino acids. The CDR3 DNA reads TGTGCCAGCAGCCCCCACGCGAAGGAGACCCAGTACTTC. Translation: CASSPHAKETQYF.

The J gene is TRBJ2-3, the V gene TRBV18, with no clear D. The CDR3 loop spans 14 amino acids. The germline V gene has CDR1 KGHSH and CDR2 LQKENI. Trimming took off 6 bases at V and 3 bases at J, with 13 bases between the two ends. The CDR3 is CASSQKADTDTQYF. CDR3 DNA: TGTGCCAGCTCGCAAAAGGCGGATACAGATACGCAGTATTTT. Together with reference TRBV18 and TRBJ2-3, the CDR3 gives the full variable domain: NAGVMQNPRHLVRRRGQEARLRCSPMKGHSHVYWYRQLPEEGLKFMVYLQKENIIDESGMPKERFSAEFPKEGPSILRIQQVVRGDSAAYFCASSQKADTDTQYFGPGTRLTVL.

The CDR3, as DNA: TGTGCCAGCACCCACGGGAGGGCCATTCAGGGAGCAGATACGCAGTATTTT. Protein: CASTHGRAIQGADTQYF. The rearrangement links TRBV18 to TRBJ2-3; 8 bases are shared with TRBD2. Germline CDR1 is KGHSH and CDR2 is LQKENI. Trimming removed 8 bases from V and 4 bases from J; junction bases left unmatched: 17. The CDR3 has 17 amino acids.

This clone was found once. V and J are TRBV12-3 or TRBV12-4 and TRBJ2-5; D gene ambiguous. With 8 bases removed from V and 5 bases from J, the gap between germline ends came to 15 bases. The CDR3 runs to 13 residues. CDR3 in DNA: TGTGCCAGCTCCCGCAGAATATGGGAGACCCAGTACTTC. It specifies CASSRRIWETQYF.

V and J are TRBV29-1 and TRBJ2-3; a possible D gene is TRBD2 (6 bases). CDR1 is SQVTM, CDR2 ANQGSEA, per germline. Deletions cut 4 bases from V and 0 bases from J, with 17 bases between. There are 16 residues in the CDR3. CDR3 sequence: CSVAGGINSSTDTQYF. The DNA of the CDR3 is TGCAGCGTTGCAGGAGGGATTAACTCTAGCACAGATACGCAGTATTTT.

This rearrangement joins TRBV5-6 to TRBJ1-2; D gene unclear. The germline gives CDR1 SGHDT, CDR2 YYEEEE. The ends were cut back, 0 bases at V and 8 bases at J, with 14 bases in the middle. CDR3 length: 14 residues. The CDR3 protein is CASSLGPRFGGYTF. The CDR3 DNA reads TGTGCCAGCAGCTTGGGGCCGCGCTTCGGGGGCTACACCTTC. Combining the CDR3 with reference TRBV5-6 and TRBJ1-2 gives the whole variable domain DAGVTQSPTHLIKTRGQQVTLRCSPKSGHDTVSWYQQALGQGPQFIFQYYEEEERQRGNFPDRFSGHQFPNYSSELNVNALLLGDSALYLCASSLGPRFGGYTFGSGTRLTVV.

The V call is TRBV5-4, the J call TRBJ2-3, with D unclear. This CDR3 has 13 amino acids. CDR1 SGHNT and CDR2 YYREEE come from the germline V gene (reference sequence). Trimming shortened V by 3 bases and J by 3 bases, and 8 bases separated the two germline ends. CDR3 nucleotides: TGTGCCAGCAGCTCTGAGCCTACAGATACGCAGTATTTT. Protein product: CASSSEPTDTQYF.

The chain combines TRBV7-9 with TRBJ2-5, with D unresolved. CDR1 is SEHNR, CDR2 FQNEAQ, per germline (reference sequence). The CDR3 is 13 amino acids. Trimming stripped 5 bases from V and 4 bases from J, with 11 bases between. The CDR3 nucleotides are TGTGCCAGCAGCCCCCCTTTGCGAGAGACCCAGTACTTC. Translating gives CASSPPLRETQYF. The whole variable domain, filled in from reference TRBV7-9 and TRBJ2-5, reads DTGVSQNPRHKITKRGQNVTFRCDPISEHNRLYWYRQTLGQGPEFLTYFQNEAQLEKSRLLSDRFSAERPKGSFSTLEIQRTEQGDSAMYLCASSPPLRETQYFGPGTRLLVL.

The chain is built from TRBV29-1 and TRBJ2-3; D may be TRBD2 (6 bases). Germline V gene data show CDR1 as SQVTM and CDR2 as ANQGSEA. Trimming removed 4 bases from V and 1 base from J, with 15 bases in between. The CDR3 runs 15 residues. The CDR3 nucleotides are TGCAGCGTTGCGTCCGGGACTCTAGGCACAGATACGCAGTATTTT. Translation: CSVASGTLGTDTQYF.

A single count supports this clone. This sample includes further DNA sequences coding for the same CDR3. The chain employs TRBV9 and TRBJ2-7; D possibly corresponds to TRBD1 (6 bases). Trimming cost V 0 bases and J 1 base, with 11 bases left between them. CDR1 SGDLS and CDR2 YYNGEE come from the germline V gene. The CDR3 spans 15 residues. The CDR3 spells CASSVGQGPSYEQYF. The DNA of the CDR3 is TGTGCCAGCAGCGTAGGGCAGGGGCCATCCTACGAGCAGTACTTC.

The chain combines TRBV18 with TRBJ1-2; D is ambiguous. CDR3 length: 14 residues. Germline V gene sequence: CDR1 KGHSH, CDR2 LQKENI. V lost 3 bases and J lost 4, with 12 bases in between. Here the CDR3 reads CASSPVDTVYGYTF. CDR3 in DNA: TGTGCCAGCTCACCGGTCGACACAGTCTATGGCTACACCTTC.

This clone appeared a few times. The chain combines TRBV5-1 with TRBJ2-7, with D perhaps matching TRBD1 (6 bases). The CDR3 is made up of 12 amino acids. The germline CDR1 and CDR2 sequences are SGHRS and YFSETQ. The V end lost 5 bases, the J end lost 4 bases, and 10 bases lay between the germline ends. The chain's CDR3 is CASSLGAYEQYF. CDR3 coding DNA: TGCGCCAGCAGTCTGGGGGCTTACGAGCAGTACTTC.

The chain employs TRBV5-4 and TRBJ1-2; unclear D gene. With 0 bases removed from V and 4 bases from J, the gap between germline ends came to 7 bases. Germline V gene lookup returns CDR1 SGHNT and CDR2 YYREEE (reference sequence). CDR3 length: 13 amino acids. CDR3 DNA sequence: TGTGCCAGCAGCTTGGCCCTTCGCTATGGCTACACCTTC. It yields the protein CASSLALRYGYTF.

This clone was observed a single time. J is TRBJ2-3 and V is TRBV27, with D possibly matching TRBD2 (6 bases). Germline CDR1 reads MNHEY; CDR2 reads SMNVEV (reference sequence). The V and J ends lost 6 bases and 6 bases respectively, with 22 bases between them. The CDR3 has 16 amino acids. The DNA for the CDR3 is TGTGCCAGCAGAAAAATGGCGGGAATAGAGGTTGATACGCAGTATTTT. It codes for CASRKMAGIEVDTQYF.

V is TRBV7-2 and J is TRBJ1-2; the D gene is possibly TRBD1 (6 bases). The germline CDR1 and CDR2 sequences are SGHTA and FQGNSA. V lost 0 bases and J lost 1, with 6 bases in between. This CDR3 is 14 amino acids long. The CDR3 DNA sequence: TGTGCCAGCAGCTTAGCCAGGGGTAACTATGGCTACACCTTC. It specifies CASSLARGNYGYTF. Together with reference TRBV7-2 and TRBJ1-2, the CDR3 gives the full variable domain: GAGVSQSPSNKVTEKGKDVELRCDPISGHTALYWYRQSLGQGLEFLIYFQGNSAPDKSGLPSDRFSAERTGGSVSTLTIQRTQQEDSAVYLCASSLARGNYGYTFGSGTRLTVV.

For the CDR3, the DNA is TGTGCCAGCAGCCAAGGTGCGGGCAACACTGAAGCTTTCTTT. Amino acid sequence: CASSQGAGNTEAFF. The V gene is TRBV3-1 (or the pseudogene TRBV3-2), the J gene TRBJ1-1; D is ambiguous. Trimming removed 1 base from V and 2 bases from J, with 8 bases in between. This CDR3 region has 14 residues. Germline V gene lookup returns CDR1 LGHDT and CDR2 YNNKEL (reference sequence).

The chain employs TRBV9 and TRBJ1-6; 10 nucleotides match TRBD1. Germline lookup yields CDR1 SGDLS and CDR2 YYNGEE. The CDR3 is 18 amino acids. The V and J ends lost 3 bases and 6 bases, in that order; junction bases with no gene match: 12. The CDR3 loop reads CASSAGDRGSLTNSPLHF. The CDR3 nucleotides read TGTGCCAGCAGCGCCGGGGACAGGGGTTCCCTTACTAATTCACCCCTCCACTTT.

The V call is TRBV4-2, the J call TRBJ2-7; possibly TRBD2 for D (5 bases). The CDR3 runs 15 residues. Trimming left V 4 bases short and J 3 bases short, with 16 bases between. Germline values: CDR1 LGHNA, CDR2 YNFKEQ. The CDR3 here is CASSPDFRGHYEQYF. The CDR3 DNA reads as TGTGCCAGCAGCCCGGACTTCCGAGGGCACTACGAGCAGTACTTC.

This clone appeared once. The chain joins TRBV9 to TRBJ1-5; D is undetermined. Germline V gene lookup returns CDR1 SGDLS and CDR2 YYNGEE. V gave up 0 bases and J gave up 5 bases, with 3 bases separating them. The CDR3 totals 12 residues. CDR3 amino acids: CASSVGHQPQHF. The CDR3 nucleotides read TGTGCCAGCAGCGTAGGGCATCAGCCCCAGCATTTT.

V usage is TRBV9 and J usage is TRBJ2-3, with D possibly being TRBD1 (5 bases). Germline CDR1 reads SGDLS; CDR2 reads YYNGEE. Trimming removed 1 base from V and 4 bases from J, with 10 bases in between. There are 14 residues in the CDR3. The CDR3 bases are TGTGCCAGCAGCGTACTAGGGGCGTCAGATACGCAGTATTTT. It specifies CASSVLGASDTQYF.